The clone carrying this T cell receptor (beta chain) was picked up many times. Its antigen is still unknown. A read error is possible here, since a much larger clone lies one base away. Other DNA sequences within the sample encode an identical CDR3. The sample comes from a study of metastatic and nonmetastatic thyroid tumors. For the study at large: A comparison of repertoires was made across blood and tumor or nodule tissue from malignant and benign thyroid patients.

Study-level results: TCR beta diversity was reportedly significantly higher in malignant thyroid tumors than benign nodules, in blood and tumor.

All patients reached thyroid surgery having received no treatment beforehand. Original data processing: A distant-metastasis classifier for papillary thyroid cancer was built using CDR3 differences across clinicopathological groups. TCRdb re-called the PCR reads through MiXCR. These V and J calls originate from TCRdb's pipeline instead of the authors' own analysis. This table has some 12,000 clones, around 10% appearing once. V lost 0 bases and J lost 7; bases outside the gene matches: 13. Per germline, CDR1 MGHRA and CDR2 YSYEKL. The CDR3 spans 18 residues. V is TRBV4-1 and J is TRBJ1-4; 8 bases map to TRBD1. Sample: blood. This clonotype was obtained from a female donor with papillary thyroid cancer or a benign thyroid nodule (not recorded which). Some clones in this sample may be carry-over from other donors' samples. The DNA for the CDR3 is TGCGCCAGCAGCCAAGACCCGGCGTGGACAGGGAAGGGTGAAAAACTGTTTTTT. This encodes CASSQDPAWTGKGEKLFF.